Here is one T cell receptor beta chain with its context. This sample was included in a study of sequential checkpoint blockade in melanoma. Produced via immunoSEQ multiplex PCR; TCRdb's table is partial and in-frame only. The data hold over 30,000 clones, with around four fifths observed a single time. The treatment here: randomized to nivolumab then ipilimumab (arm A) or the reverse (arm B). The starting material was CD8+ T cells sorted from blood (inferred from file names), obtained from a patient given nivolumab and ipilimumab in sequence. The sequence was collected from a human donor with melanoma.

This CDR3 is CASSIHNRVDTGELFF. The CDR3 DNA follows: TGTGCCAGCAGCATCCACAACAGGGTCGACACCGGGGAGCTGTTTTTT. The chain links TRBV5-8 to TRBJ2-2, with D perhaps matching TRBD1 (6 bases). Trimming cost V 4 bases and J 3 bases, with 16 bases left between them. Germline CDR1 and CDR2: SGHTS and YDEGEE. CDR3 length equals 16 residues.